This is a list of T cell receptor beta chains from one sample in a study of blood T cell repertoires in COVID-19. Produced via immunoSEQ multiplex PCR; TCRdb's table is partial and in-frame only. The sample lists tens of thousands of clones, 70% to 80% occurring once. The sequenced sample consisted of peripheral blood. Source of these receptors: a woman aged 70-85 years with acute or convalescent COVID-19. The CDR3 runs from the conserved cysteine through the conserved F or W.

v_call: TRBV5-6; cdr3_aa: CASSPSDRLAYEQYF
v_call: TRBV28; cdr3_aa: CASSTRTGNTEAFF
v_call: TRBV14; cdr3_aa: CASSHASVAQFF
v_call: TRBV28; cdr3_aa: CASSPAGLQGDSTDTQYF
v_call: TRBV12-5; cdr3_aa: CASGLWTPTDTQYF
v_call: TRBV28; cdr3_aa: CASSPIKLNRGRGTEAFF
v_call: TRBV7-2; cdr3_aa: CASSFTGNSNQPQHF
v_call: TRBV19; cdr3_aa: CASSIGGGQPQHF
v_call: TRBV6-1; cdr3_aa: CASSESFGQSTDTQYF
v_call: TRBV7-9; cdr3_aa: CASSSGQWNEQFF
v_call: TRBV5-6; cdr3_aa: CASSFGLAYTGELFF
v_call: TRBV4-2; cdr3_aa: CASSQGAGVSEQFF
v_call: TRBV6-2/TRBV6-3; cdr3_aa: CASSKRPGQGDYEQYF
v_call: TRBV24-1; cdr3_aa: CATSKGDYSNQPQHF
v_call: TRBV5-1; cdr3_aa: CASSASGTSTNEQYF
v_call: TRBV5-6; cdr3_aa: CASTRTGRGGNTIYF
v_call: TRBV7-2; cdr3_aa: CASSLEGAAYLNEQFF
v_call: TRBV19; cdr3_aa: CASRTTGGSNQPQHF
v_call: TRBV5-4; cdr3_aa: CASSYGALPTQYF
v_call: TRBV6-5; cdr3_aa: CASSRTDQETQYF
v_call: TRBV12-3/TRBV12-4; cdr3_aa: CASSLGRTWGYTF
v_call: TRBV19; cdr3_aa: CASSTHSNQPQHF
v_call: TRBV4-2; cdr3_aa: CASSPRENSNYNSPLHF
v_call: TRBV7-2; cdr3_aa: CASSLGTGSYNEQFF
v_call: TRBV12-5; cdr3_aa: CASGLVKSAAAFF
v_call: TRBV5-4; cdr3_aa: CASSLVPSNYGYTF
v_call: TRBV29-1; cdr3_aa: CSVAQGDTQYF
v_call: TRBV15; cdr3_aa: CATSRPTDTEAFF
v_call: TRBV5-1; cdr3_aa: CASSLGQSSANYGYTF
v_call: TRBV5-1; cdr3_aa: CASSPGTGATTNEKLFF
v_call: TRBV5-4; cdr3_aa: CASSPGSNQPQHF
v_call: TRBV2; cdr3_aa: CASRIGLASGGEQYF
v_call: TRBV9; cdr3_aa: CASSRGGVGEKLFF
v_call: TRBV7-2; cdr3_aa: CASSPRDRVNEQFF
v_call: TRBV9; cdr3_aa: CASSPSGGTYEQYF
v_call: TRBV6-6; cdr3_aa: CASSYGTGGGELFF
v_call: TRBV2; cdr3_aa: CASRPFTGSTGELFF
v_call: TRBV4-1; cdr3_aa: CASSQSDYSLEQYF
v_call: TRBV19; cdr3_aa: CASSIVDRRTSYGYTF